This section outlines one T cell receptor beta chain sequence together with its context. Its antigen is still unknown. This entry belongs to a study of radiotherapy plus CTLA-4 blockade in lung cancer. Study summary: 18% of patients responded objectively, and about 30% achieved disease control.

Study findings and constraints: Subsequent to radiotherapy plus ipilimumab, tumor-derived TCR clones underwent expansion in blood.

Per germline, CDR1 SGHRS and CDR2 YFSETQ. This CDR3 has 21 amino acids. After removal of 3 bases from V and 0 bases from J, the junction contained 16 bases not matched to a gene. Profiling relied on immunoSEQ multiplex PCR, and the TCRdb table lists in-frame clones only, not all of them. This table holds some 3,100 clones, about four fifths found once. V gene TRBV5-1 combines with J gene TRBJ2-6, with 9 nucleotides matching TRBD1. The source is a human donor with non-small cell lung cancer that progressed on radiotherapy plus ipilimumab. The specimen comprised tumor tissue, sampled from a patient treated with radiotherapy plus ipilimumab. The CDR3 sequence is CASSSAARQGVDSSGANVLTF. The CDR3 DNA reads as TGCGCCAGCAGCTCCGCTGCACGACAGGGGGTAGATAGCTCTGGGGCCAACGTCCTGACTTTC.